What follows are 20 T cell receptor beta chains derived from one specimen sequenced in a study of T and B cells in COVID-19 patients. BIOMED2 TRB-A/B primer pools were used in multiplex TRB PCR. A single record per CDR3 protein comes from TCRdb applying MiXCR to the multiplex PCR reads. This table has approximately 6,000 distinct CDR3 sequences, about a quarter appearing once. From blood, about 250-550 ng of genomic DNA served as TRB template. The sample comprised blood. These receptors were collected from a human donor with active COVID-19.

This clonotype is medium-sized in the sample. This chain links TRBV6-2 or TRBV6-3 with TRBJ2-3, with a possible D match to TRBD1 (5 bases). The V and J ends lost 6 bases and 2 bases respectively, with 12 bases between them. In germline, CDR1 is MNHEY, CDR2 SVGEGT. The CDR3 has 14 residues. In DNA form, the CDR3 reads TGTGCCAGCAGACTGCAGGGCCCCACAGATACGCAGTATTTT. This encodes CASRLQGPTDTQYF.

A remark on this clonotype: This could be a read error, since a much larger clone is one nucleotide away. This chain uses TRBV30 with TRBJ1-2; D is possibly TRBD1 (6 bases). This CDR3 has 14 amino acids. Germline loops: CDR1 GTSNPN, CDR2 SVGIG (reference sequence). With 5 bases removed from V and 0 bases from J, the gap between germline ends came to 13 bases. Here the CDR3 DNA reads TGTGCCTGGCGCACAAGGGGGGCTAACTATGGCTACACCTTC. Translation gives CAWRTRGANYGYTF.

The chain couples TRBV7-2 to TRBJ1-6; possibly TRBD1 for D (5 bases). The V end lost 5 bases, the J end lost 8 bases, and 13 bases lay between the germline ends. In germline, CDR1 is SGHTA, CDR2 FQGNSA. The CDR3 consists of 14 residues. CDR3 DNA sequence: TGTGCCAGCAGCGAAATGCAGGGCCATTCACCCCTCCACTTT. Translation gives CASSEMQGHSPLHF.

This sequence joins TRBV5-1 and TRBJ2-7, with D maybe TRBD1 (6 bases). The germline CDR1 and CDR2 sequences are SGHRS and YFSETQ. The CDR3 contains 14 residues. V lost 4 bases, J lost 2 bases, and 13 bases lay in between. CDR3 protein: CASSVQGDTYEQYF. The CDR3 DNA sequence: TGCGCCAGCAGCGTACAGGGAGACACCTACGAGCAGTACTTC.

The chain employs TRBV6-2 or TRBV6-3 and TRBJ1-1; a weak D match, TRBD1 (5 bases). Germline CDR1 is MNHEY and CDR2 is SVGEGT. The CDR3 loop spans 15 amino acids. Trimming removed 0 bases at V and 3 bases at J, with 11 bases between. The DNA for the CDR3 is TGTGCCAGCAGTTACTCAAGGGGAATTTACACTGAAGCTTTCTTT. Translation gives CASSYSRGIYTEAFF.

By share, this clonotype ranks as medium-sized. The chain uses TRBV30 and TRBJ2-1, with D unclear. The CDR3 is made up of 12 amino acids. Germline CDR1 is GTSNPN and CDR2 is SVGIG (reference sequence). V was pared by 0 bases and J by 6 bases, with 6 bases between. CDR3 residues: CAWSVHTNEQFF. In DNA, the CDR3 is TGTGCCTGGAGTGTACACACCAATGAGCAGTTCTTC.

By share, this clonotype ranks as medium-sized (0.01 to 0.1%). The chain uses TRBV5-4 and TRBJ2-3, with 12 bases lining up with TRBD2. Germline CDR1 is SGHNT and CDR2 is YYREEE (reference sequence). The V gene end was trimmed by 4 bases and the J gene end by 2 bases; junction bases not matched to a gene: 11. The CDR3 contains 18 residues. CDR3 in DNA: TGTGCCAGCAGCGAGAACCCGGGACTAGCGGGTCTCACAGATACGCAGTATTTT. This encodes CASSENPGLAGLTDTQYF.

The table lists this clonotype with a few counts. V is TRBV4-2 and J is TRBJ2-2, with TRBD1 identical over 9 bases. With 0 bases clipped from V and 3 bases from J, the junction kept 5 bases outside the gene matches. The germline gives CDR1 LGHNA, CDR2 YNFKEQ. This CDR3 is 17 amino acids long. CDR3 DNA sequence: TGTGCCAGCAGCCAAGATAAGGGACAGGGTGACACCGGGGAGCTGTTTTTT. The encoded protein is CASSQDKGQGDTGELFF.

The count of this clonotype is one. Mismatch with germline at one junction end may stem from a read error. The V call is TRBV5-5, the J call TRBJ2-2; D perhaps matches TRBD1 (6 bases). Germline lookup yields CDR1 SGHKS and CDR2 YYEKEE (reference sequence). The CDR3 length is 15 residues. The CDR3 DNA follows: TGCGCCAGCAGCTTGAATCAGGGGAGTACCGGGGAGCTGTTTTTT. Translated, it gives CASSLNQGSTGELFF.

A word on this clonotype: This sequence may be a read error, since a much larger clone differs from it by one base. V and J are TRBV6-5 and TRBJ2-3, with 11 bases aligning to TRBD2. This CDR3 has 14 residues. The germline CDR1 and CDR2 sequences are MNHEY and SVGAGI. CDR3 nucleotide sequence: TGTGCCAGCAGGGGTAGCGGGGGGGGGGATACGAAGTATTTT. This translates into CASRGSGGGDTKYF.

This clonotype is labeled medium-sized. The chain couples TRBV18 to TRBJ2-5; TRBD1 might be the D (6 bases). The CDR3 consists of 14 residues. CDR1 is KGHSH and CDR2 is LQKENI in the germline V gene. Between the trimmed V and J ends, which lost 6 bases and 2 bases, there was a span of 13 bases. The CDR3 loop is CASSPRTAQETQYF. For the CDR3, the DNA is TGTGCCAGCTCTCCGCGGACAGCTCAAGAGACCCAGTACTTC.

This clonotype occurred a few times. This chain uses TRBV15 with TRBJ1-2; 7 nucleotides match TRBD1. Looked up from germline, CDR1 is LNHNV and CDR2 is YYDKDF (reference sequence). Unmatched junction bases numbered 17, after V lost 3 bases and J lost 4 bases. This CDR3 is 18 amino acids long. CDR3 in DNA: TGTGCCACCAGCAGGCCCCTAAAGACAGGGACTGTTGGCTATGGCTACACCTTC. It codes for CATSRPLKTGTVGYGYTF.

As concerns this clonotype: One base away lies a much larger clone, so this may be a sequencing read error. The CDR3 DNA reads TGTGCCAGCACTTCTTTCAATTCACCCCCCCACTTT. Translation: CASTSFNSPPHF. This chain connects TRBV6-5 to TRBJ1-6; D unresolved. There are 12 residues in the CDR3. Germline CDR1 is MNHEY and CDR2 is SVGAGI.

The chain carries TRBV20-1 and TRBJ2-4; TRBD2 agrees at 8 bases. The CDR3 has 17 residues. After removal of 0 bases from V and 0 bases from J, the junction contained 7 bases not matched to a gene. Germline V gene lookup returns CDR1 DFQATT and CDR2 SNEGSKA (reference sequence). The CDR3 reads CSARDYVAGLAKNIQYF. As DNA, the CDR3 is TGCAGTGCTAGAGATTATGTAGCGGGACTAGCCAAAAACATTCAGTACTTC.

Only a few counts were recorded for this clonotype. This CDR3 reads CASSKNQPQHF. Here the CDR3 DNA reads TGTGCCAGCAGTAAAAATCAGCCCCAGCATTTT. V usage is TRBV6-1 and J usage is TRBJ1-5; no clear D gene. From germline, CDR1 is MNHNS and CDR2 SASEGT. V shed 5 bases and J shed 4 bases, with 3 bases lying between them. The CDR3 has 11 amino acids.

Relative to its sample, this clonotype is medium-sized (0.01 to 0.1%). This chain uses TRBV19 with TRBJ1-5; D ambiguous. The CDR3 runs 13 residues. With 8 bases removed from V and 0 bases from J, the gap between germline ends came to 8 bases. Germline lookup yields CDR1 LNHDA and CDR2 SQIVND (reference sequence). DNA for the CDR3: TGTGCCAGTCAGGATTATAGCAATCAGCCCCAGCATTTT. Its protein product is CASQDYSNQPQHF.

This clonotype is labeled as medium-sized. V gene TRBV30 combines with J gene TRBJ1-3; no clear D. V was shortened by 1 base and J by 0 bases, with 7 bases between the two germline ends. Looked up from germline, CDR1 is GTSNPN and CDR2 is SVGIG (reference sequence). This CDR3 spans 14 amino acids. The CDR3 loop reads CAWSGTYSGNTIYF. CDR3 nucleotides: TGTGCCTGGAGTGGGACCTACTCTGGAAACACCATATATTTT.

This clonotype counts as medium-sized. The rearrangement links TRBV5-4 to TRBJ2-7; D perhaps matches TRBD2 (6 bases). Germline V CDR1 and CDR2: SGHNT, YYREEE (reference sequence). V shed 5 bases and J shed 6 bases, with 18 bases lying between them. This CDR3 is 14 amino acids long. The CDR3 DNA is TGTGCCAGCAGGGGTGCGGGGAGGTCCGCCGAGCAGTACTTC. It yields the protein CASRGAGRSAEQYF.

This clonotype has just a few counts. V and J are TRBV7-2 and TRBJ2-7; D call uncertain. The CDR3 contains 14 residues. In germline, CDR1 is SGHTA, CDR2 FQGNSA. V was cut by 4 bases and J by 4 bases, with 14 bases left in between. The CDR3 DNA follows: TGTGCCAGCAGCTGGCAGGACGGAAATTACGAGCAGTACTTC. Encoded protein: CASSWQDGNYEQYF.

This chain joins TRBV12-3 or TRBV12-4 and TRBJ2-7; 9 nucleotides agree with TRBD1. The CDR3 extends over 15 amino acids. The trim removed 3 bases at V and 5 bases at J, leaving 8 bases unmatched. Here the CDR3 reads CASSLTGTGKNEQYF. The CDR3 DNA sequence: TGTGCCAGCAGTTTGACCGGGACAGGGAAGAACGAGCAGTACTTC.